This T cell receptor beta chain was identified in a study of shared clonotypes between healthy human individuals. Findings and limits, study-wide: Relative to memory subsets, naive subsets generally showed larger estimated richness.

This CDR3 is built from 18 residues. Germline values: CDR1 SSHAT, CDR2 FNYEAQ (reference sequence). Concerning this clone itself: The antigen is not known. The junction departs from germline at one end; a sequencing error may be responsible.

TCRdb's table, derived via immunoSEQ multiplex PCR, lists solely in-frame clones and lacks some. Of about 600,000 clones in the sample, 95% to 98% were seen once. Naive CD8 populations comprised CD45RO-negative cells positively selected for CCR7, excluding terminally differentiated effector memory CD45RA+ cells. Donors were Caucasian adults residing in Nashville, Tennessee, USA. The TCR originated in a man aged 25 to 40 in good health. The chain joins TRBV7-7 to TRBJ2-1, with D perhaps matching TRBD2 (6 bases). Sequencing input: naive CD8+ T cells sorted from blood. CDR3 DNA sequence: TGTGCTAGCAGCTTAGCTACTAGCTTTCTAAGCTCCTACAATGAGCAGTTCTTC. Translation gives CASSLATSFLSSYNEQFF.